Shown below are 12 T cell receptor beta chains from a single sample sequenced in a study of vaccination and CD4 T cells after COVID-19. Indicated treatment: approximately nine-day PBMC culture with coronavirus spike peptide pools or control peptides (ViraFEST assay). The study sequenced cultured CD4+ T cell DNA using the Oncomine TCR Beta short-read assay. Each CDR3 protein is one row after TCRdb ran MiXCR on the PCR reads. The repertoire holds approximately 4,100 distinct CDR3 sequences, with about 20% as singletons. For these receptors, no antigen is known. Sequenced input: CD4+ T cells from blood, cultured in vitro. The receptor set was obtained from a human donor who had recovered from COVID-19.

The genes are TRBV9 and TRBJ2-5; 9 bases line up with TRBD1. The length of the CDR3 is 14 residues. The V gene end was trimmed by 2 bases and the J gene end by 5 bases; junction bases not matched to a gene: 4. CDR1 and CDR2 from the germline V gene are SGDLS and YYNGEE. The CDR3 coding sequence is TGTGCCAGCAGCGTCACAGGGGGCTGGGAGACCCAGTACTTC. It encodes CASSVTGGWETQYF.

This chain links TRBV7-2 with TRBJ2-3; 8 nucleotides align to TRBD2. Germline values: CDR1 SGHTA, CDR2 FQGNSA. V dropped 5 bases and J dropped 8; count of bases not matched to a gene: 15. This CDR3 is built from 16 residues. The CDR3: CASSPSLAEARGTQYF. The DNA of the CDR3 is TGTGCCAGCAGCCCTTCACTAGCGGAGGCACGTGGTACGCAGTATTTT. Complete variable domain (other parts from reference TRBV7-2 and TRBJ2-3): GAGVSQSPSNKVTEKGKDVELRCDPISGHTALYWYRQSLGQGLEFLIYFQGNSAPDKSGLPSDRFSAERTGGSVSTLTIQRTQQEDSAVYLCASSPSLAEARGTQYFGPGTRLTVL.

This chain uses TRBV29-1 with TRBJ2-5; a possible D gene is TRBD2 (6 bases). Trimming removed 3 bases from V and 5 bases from J, with 13 bases in between. Germline loops: CDR1 SQVTM, CDR2 ANQGSEA. The CDR3 contains 13 residues. The CDR3, as DNA: TGCAGCGTTGAGCTGGGGGGTTGGGAGACCCAGTACTTC. This sequence encodes CSVELGGWETQYF.

J is TRBJ2-7 and V is TRBV5-1; no reliable D call. Deletions cut 0 bases from V and 3 bases from J, with 7 bases between. This CDR3 has 13 residues. CDR1 and CDR2 from the germline V gene are SGHRS and YFSETQ. In nucleotides, the CDR3 is TGCGCCAGCAGCTTGGCCCCGGGCTACGAGCAGTACTTC. Amino acids: CASSLAPGYEQYF.

Only a few counts were recorded for this clonotype. V gene TRBV7-9 combines with J gene TRBJ2-7; D is perhaps TRBD1 or TRBD2 (5 bases each). V lost 5 bases to trimming and J lost 2 bases, with 10 bases between them. The germline gives CDR1 SEHNR, CDR2 FQNEAQ (reference sequence). The CDR3 sequence is 13 residues long. The CDR3 loop reads CASSPKGPYEQYF. The CDR3 DNA reads TGTGCCAGCAGCCCCAAGGGACCCTACGAGCAGTACTTC.

The chain combines TRBV6-1 with TRBJ2-7; D might be TRBD2 (7 bases). V gave up 7 bases and J gave up 1 base, with 14 bases separating them. The germline CDR1 and CDR2 sequences are MNHNS and SASEGT. The CDR3 contains 14 residues. CDR3 nucleotide sequence: TGTGCCAGCAAAACAGGGAGGGGGTCCTACGAGCAGTACTTC. Its translation is CASKTGRGSYEQYF.

This clonotype was found a few times. The chain uses TRBV12-3 or TRBV12-4 and TRBJ1-5, with 8 nucleotides matching TRBD1. This CDR3 is 16 amino acids long. Trimming cost V 5 bases and J 2 bases; bases outside gene matches: 8. The CDR3 reads CASSRTGSFGNQPQHF. CDR3 nucleotide sequence: TGTGCCAGCAGTCGGACAGGGAGTTTTGGCAATCAGCCCCAGCATTTT.

By frequency in the sample, this clonotype is medium-sized (0.01 to 0.1%). V is TRBV12-3 or TRBV12-4 and J is TRBJ1-5, with D unresolved. The CDR3 spans 15 residues. V was pared by 2 bases and J by 2 bases, with 10 bases between. The CDR3 is CASSLTEWGNQPQHF. The CDR3 coding sequence is TGTGCCAGCAGTTTAACCGAATGGGGCAATCAGCCCCAGCATTTT.

The rearrangement uses TRBV7-3 and TRBJ2-2; 14 bases agree with TRBD2. The ends lost 6 bases at V and 7 bases at J; junction bases unmatched: 13. The germline CDR1 and CDR2 sequences are SGHTA and FQGTGA. This CDR3 has 18 residues. DNA for the CDR3: TGTGCCAGCAGTCACCCGCGGGGGACTAGCGGGGGTGGCGGGGAGCTGTTTTTT. Its translation: CASSHPRGTSGGGGELFF.

The rearrangement uses TRBV30 and TRBJ1-6; D remains unclear. There are 15 residues in the CDR3. The germline V gene encodes CDR1 GTSNPN and CDR2 SVGIG (reference sequence). Trimming removed 0 bases at V and 5 bases at J, with 11 bases between. CDR3 coding DNA: TGTGCCTGGAGTGTGTTCGGCAGGAATAATTCACCCCTCCACTTT. Protein sequence: CAWSVFGRNNSPLHF.

J is TRBJ2-6 and V is TRBV19; weak D call: TRBD1 (5 bases). This CDR3 region has 15 residues. Germline loops: CDR1 LNHDA, CDR2 SQIVND (reference sequence). V was shortened by 10 bases and J by 4 bases, with 17 bases between the two germline ends. The CDR3 spells CATRKGQGGANVLTF. CDR3 nucleotide sequence: TGTGCCACCAGAAAGGGGCAGGGAGGGGCCAACGTCCTGACTTTC.

This clonotype has more than one count but fewer than ten. V usage is TRBV2 and J usage is TRBJ2-1; D possibly corresponds to TRBD2 (6 bases). The CDR3 has 17 amino acids. Per the germline V gene, CDR1 is SNHLY and CDR2 is FYNNEI. The V end was cut by 1 base, the J end by 4 bases, with 17 bases between. The CDR3 is CASSEDQWGELYNEQFF. The CDR3 DNA sequence: TGTGCCAGCAGTGAAGATCAGTGGGGGGAGCTATACAATGAGCAGTTCTTC. The full variable domain, rest sourced from reference TRBV2 and TRBJ2-1, is EPEVTQTPSHQVTQMGQEVILRCVPISNHLYFYWYRQILGQKVEFLVSFYNNEISEKSEIFDDQFSVERPDGSNFTLKIRSTKLEDSAMYFCASSEDQWGELYNEQFFGPGTRLTVL.